Detailed here is one TCR beta chain. Its matching antigen is unknown. The sample is drawn from a study of CD8+ T cells in alopecia areata. Study as a whole: Treatment of the treated patients consisted of oral tofacitinib, 5 to 10 mg twice daily. Study results and limitations: Resident alphabeta T-cell populations of normal skin are likewise subject to sequencing in scalp samples.

This sample's treatment: oral pan-JAK inhibitor, 5-10 mg twice daily. After isolation, RNA underwent reverse transcription to generate cDNA as the sequencing template. Sequencing was performed with immunoSEQ multiplex PCR; in TCRdb, only in-frame clones are kept and a portion is missing. The table has approximately 200,000 clones, roughly three fifths seen once. Germline CDR1 is MGHRA and CDR2 is YSYEKL. This CDR3 comprises 15 residues. Trimming stripped 5 bases from V and 4 bases from J, with 16 bases between. This rearrangement joins TRBV4-1 to TRBJ2-3; D is undetermined. The source is a human donor with alopecia areata. The source material was CD4+ T cells sorted from blood, sampled at week 4, from a patient treated with tofacitinib. CDR3 protein: CASSSYGFGPDTQYF. The DNA for the CDR3 is TGCGCCAGCAGCTCGTACGGTTTCGGTCCAGATACGCAGTATTTT.